The next 27 T cell receptor beta chains were all read from a single sample in a study of vaccination and CD4 T cells after COVID-19. Regarding treatment: roughly 11-day PBMC culture with coronavirus spike peptide pools or control peptides (ViraFEST assay). These TCRs' antigens remain unknown. The assay that was used to sequence DNA from cultured CD4+ T cells was the Oncomine TCR Beta short-read assay. MiXCR was run by TCRdb on the PCR reads, yielding one entry per CDR3 protein. Found here are approximately 16,000 distinct CDR3 sequences, roughly 56% of them singletons; the top ten hold approximately 7.4%. Sample: CD4+ T cells from blood, cultured in vitro. The receptors stem from a human donor who had recovered from COVID-19.

This chain uses TRBV19 with TRBJ2-1, with D tentatively TRBD2 (6 bases). Germline V gene data show CDR1 as LNHDA and CDR2 as SQIVND (reference sequence). V was cut by 5 bases and J by 2 bases, with 16 bases left in between. The CDR3 length is 16 residues. The CDR3, as DNA: TGTGCCAGTAGTCGCAGTCCGGGAGTCCCCTACAATGAGCAGTTCTTC. This encodes CASSRSPGVPYNEQFF.

The chain employs TRBV12-3 or TRBV12-4 and TRBJ1-5, with D tentatively TRBD1 (5 bases). The length of the CDR3 is 14 residues. V was shortened by 6 bases and J by 3 bases, with 12 bases between the two germline ends. CDR3 in amino acids: CASSRTQPNQPQHF. CDR3 nucleotides: TGTGCCAGCAGCCGGACACAACCCAATCAGCCCCAGCATTTT.

The CDR3 reads CASSNHRGNTEAFF. CDR3 DNA sequence: TGTGCCAGTAGTAATCACAGGGGGAACACTGAAGCTTTCTTT. The chain uses TRBV19 and TRBJ1-1; 7 positions agree with TRBD1. This CDR3 spans 14 amino acids. V was clipped by 4 bases and J by 1 base; unmatched bases: 3. Germline CDR1 and CDR2: LNHDA and SQIVND (reference sequence).

This clonotype was detected a few times. The CDR3 region is CSARKRDIYTGELFF. In nucleotides, the CDR3 is TGCAGTGCTAGAAAGAGGGACATCTACACCGGGGAGCTGTTTTTT. This chain links TRBV20-1 with TRBJ2-2, with D perhaps TRBD1 (6 bases). This CDR3 has 15 residues. The V end lost 2 bases, the J end lost 3 bases, and 13 bases lay between the germline ends. Germline V gene lookup returns CDR1 DFQATT and CDR2 SNEGSKA (reference sequence).

The sample holds a few counts of this clonotype. The genes are TRBV20-1 and TRBJ1-3; D not certain. The CDR3 covers 13 residues. Germline values: CDR1 DFQATT, CDR2 SNEGSKA (reference sequence). Trimming took 0 bases from V and 0 from J, leaving 3 bases between them. The CDR3 sequence is CSARDNSGNTIYF. CDR3 coding DNA: TGCAGTGCTAGAGACAACTCTGGAAACACCATATATTTT.

V usage is TRBV6-1 and J usage is TRBJ2-7; 8 bases are a match to TRBD1. The V gene end was trimmed by 7 bases and the J gene end by 4 bases; junction bases not matched to a gene: 6. The germline V gene encodes CDR1 MNHNS and CDR2 SASEGT. The CDR3 extends over 13 amino acids. CDR3 sequence: CASTGQGSYEQYF. As DNA, the CDR3 is TGTGCCAGCACCGGACAGGGTTCGTACGAGCAGTACTTC.

The rearrangement joins TRBV11-2 to TRBJ2-2; TRBD1 agrees at 7 bases. With 5 bases clipped from V and 4 bases from J, the junction kept 4 bases outside the gene matches. Germline V gives CDR1 SGHAT, CDR2 FQNNGV. The CDR3 length is 14 residues. This CDR3 is CASSPQGFTGELFF. CDR3 DNA: TGTGCCAGCAGCCCACAGGGGTTCACCGGGGAGCTGTTTTTT. Full variable domain (missing parts from reference TRBV11-2 and TRBJ2-2): EAGVAQSPRYKIIEKRQSVAFWCNPISGHATLYWYQQILGQGPKLLIQFQNNGVVDDSQLPKDRFSAERLKGVDSTLKIQPAKLEDSAVYLCASSPQGFTGELFFGEGSRLTVL.

CDR3 nucleotides: TGTGCCACCAGCAGAGATCCAGGGAAGCAGTACTTC. Translating it yields CATSRDPGKQYF. This chain connects TRBV15 to TRBJ2-7; D is perhaps TRBD1 (5 bases). Germline V gives CDR1 LNHNV, CDR2 YYDKDF (reference sequence). The CDR3 runs to 12 residues. Trimming removed 0 bases at V and 8 bases at J, with 8 bases between.

This clonotype has a single count. V and J are TRBV29-1 and TRBJ2-3; 11 bases align to TRBD2. The CDR3 sequence is 15 residues long. CDR1 is SQVTM and CDR2 is ANQGSEA in the germline V gene. V lost 5 bases and J lost 2; bases outside the gene matches: 6. The CDR3 is CSVPASGGFTDTQYF. CDR3 DNA: TGCAGCGTTCCCGCTAGCGGGGGGTTCACAGATACGCAGTATTTT.

This clonotype was detected a few times. This chain joins TRBV7-2 and TRBJ1-1; D gene unclear. Germline loops: CDR1 SGHTA, CDR2 FQGNSA. V dropped 2 bases and J dropped 1 base, with 5 bases sitting between them. The CDR3 runs to 13 residues. The DNA of the CDR3 is TGTGCCAGCAGCTTATCCGCGAACACTGAAGCTTTCTTT. Its protein is CASSLSANTEAFF.

The chain joins TRBV10-3 to TRBJ2-3; 12 bases are shared with TRBD2. The junction had 5 bases not matched to a gene; V was cut back by 6 bases and J by 4 bases. The CDR3 has 15 amino acids. Germline CDR1 is ENHRY and CDR2 is SYGVKD. The CDR3 DNA follows: TGTGCCATCAGGCCGACTAGCGGGAGAGCAGATACGCAGTATTTT. Its protein is CAIRPTSGRADTQYF.

The genes are TRBV5-6 and TRBJ2-3; no reliable D call. Trimming pared 0 bases from V and 0 bases from J, leaving 11 bases between. Germline-derived CDR1 and CDR2 are SGHDT and YYEEEE. The CDR3 sequence is 16 residues long. The CDR3, as DNA: TGTGCCAGCAGCTTGGTTTCCGCTCGTAGCACAGATACGCAGTATTTT. Protein: CASSLVSARSTDTQYF.

CDR3 nucleotides: TGCAGTGCTAGAGCCGACAGAGTACATTCACCCCTCCACTTT. Its translation is CSARADRVHSPLHF. V gene TRBV20-1 combines with J gene TRBJ1-6; tentatively, D is TRBD1 (5 bases). CDR3 length equals 14 residues. V was cut by 1 base and J by 8 bases, with 12 bases left in between. Germline-derived CDR1 and CDR2 are DFQATT and SNEGSKA (reference sequence).

This clonotype was detected only once. The V gene is TRBV7-9, the J gene TRBJ1-2; 9 nucleotides match TRBD1. The J segment lost 1 base and the V segment lost 7 bases, leaving 4 bases of the junction unmatched. The CDR3 runs 14 residues. Germline V gene data show CDR1 as SEHNR and CDR2 as FQNEAQ (reference sequence). The CDR3 DNA follows: TGTGCCAGCATACAGGGGGCGGGTAACTATGGCTACACCTTC. Encoded protein: CASIQGAGNYGYTF.

The gene calls are TRBV7-2 and TRBJ1-2, with 7 bases that match TRBD1. Germline assignment: CDR1 SGHTA and CDR2 FQGNSA. This CDR3 comprises 14 residues. V was pared by 4 bases and J by 4 bases, with 6 bases of the junction left unmatched. The CDR3 spells CASSSPGTAYGYTF. CDR3 DNA: TGTGCCAGCAGCTCTCCCGGGACAGCCTATGGCTACACCTTC.

The table lists this clonotype with a few counts. This chain joins TRBV2 and TRBJ1-5; D is ambiguous. Germline-derived CDR1 and CDR2 are SNHLY and FYNNEI. The CDR3 spans 15 residues. Trimming left V 4 bases short and J 12 bases short, with 22 bases between. CDR3 nucleotide sequence: TGTGCCAGCAGTGTCGCACCCGTAGACTCCGTGTACCAGCATTTT. This translates into CASSVAPVDSVYQHF.

The chain links TRBV7-9 to TRBJ2-5; maybe TRBD2 (7 bases). This CDR3 contains 14 residues. The germline V and J ends were trimmed by 3 bases and 5 bases, with 13 bases remaining between them. Germline lookup yields CDR1 SEHNR and CDR2 FQNEAQ (reference sequence). In DNA form, the CDR3 reads TGTGCCAGCAGCTTGGGGGGGCACGGTGAGACCCAGTACTTC. Translation gives CASSLGGHGETQYF.

This clonotype occurred a few times. The rearrangement uses TRBV5-1 and TRBJ2-3, with TRBD1 matching over 12 bases. The CDR3 runs to 16 residues. V shed 4 bases and J 6 bases; nucleotides not matched to a gene: 9. Germline assignment: CDR1 SGHRS and CDR2 YFSETQ. The CDR3 loop reads CASSLGGQGASDTQYF. The CDR3 nucleotides read TGCGCCAGCAGCCTAGGGGGACAGGGGGCGTCGGATACGCAGTATTTT. Full variable domain (rest looked up from reference TRBV5-1 and TRBJ2-3): KAGVTQTPRYLIKTRGQQVTLSCSPISGHRSVSWYQQTPGQGLQFLFEYFSETQRNKGNFPGRFSGRQFSNSRSEMNVSTLELGDSALYLCASSLGGQGASDTQYFGPGTRLTVL.

The rearrangement links TRBV5-4 to TRBJ2-1; D gene ambiguous. Trimming took off 1 base at V and 6 bases at J, with 20 bases between the two ends. This CDR3 is built from 17 residues. In germline, CDR1 is SGHNT, CDR2 YYREEE (reference sequence). The DNA for the CDR3 is TGTGCCAGCAGCTTGAGAGAGGCCGTCCGCGCGGCCAATGAGCAGTTCTTC. Encoded protein: CASSLREAVRAANEQFF.

The DNA for the CDR3 is TGTGCCAGCAGCTTAGCCGGTTCGGCCGACTATGGCTACACCTTC. It specifies CASSLAGSADYGYTF. The chain links TRBV7-2 to TRBJ1-2; D unclear. This CDR3 region has 15 residues. Trimming removed 0 bases at V and 3 bases at J, with 11 bases between. CDR1 SGHTA and CDR2 FQGNSA come from the germline V gene.

The V and J genes are TRBV5-5 and TRBJ2-3; 11 bases align to TRBD2. Germline V gene lookup returns CDR1 SGHKS and CDR2 YYEKEE (reference sequence). J was trimmed by 14 bases and V by 1 base; bases with no gene match: 6. The CDR3 totals 13 residues. The CDR3 DNA sequence: TGTGCCAGCAGCTTGTCACCTAGCGGGAGGTGGTATTTT. It translates to CASSLSPSGRWYF.

The rearrangement joins TRBV7-3 to TRBJ2-7; 11 bases map to TRBD2. The assigned J gene may be wrong: the sequence end matches TRBJ2-5 better. In germline, CDR1 is SGHTA, CDR2 FQGTGA. The CDR3 contains 13 residues. The DNA of the CDR3 is TGTGCCAGCAGCCCCGGGACTAGCGGGACCCAGTACTTC. Residues: CASSPGTSGTQYF.

The V gene is TRBV20-1, the J gene TRBJ1-4; TRBD1 matches at 9 bases. This CDR3 contains 17 residues. The germline V gene encodes CDR1 DFQATT and CDR2 SNEGSKA (reference sequence). V dropped 0 bases and J dropped 5; count of bases not matched to a gene: 10. The CDR3 loop is CSARDPLRTGANEKLFF. The CDR3 coding sequence is TGCAGTGCTAGAGACCCCCTTAGGACAGGGGCCAATGAAAAACTGTTTTTT.

This clonotype has more than one count but fewer than ten. The chain has TRBV7-2 and TRBJ1-2, with 7 bases aligning to TRBD1. Germline assignment: CDR1 SGHTA and CDR2 FQGNSA. The CDR3 contains 12 residues. V lost 10 bases, J lost 4 bases, and 6 bases stayed unmatched. The CDR3 loop reads CAKRDSSYGYTF. The CDR3 DNA sequence: TGTGCCAAAAGGGACAGTTCCTATGGCTACACCTTC.

The V and J genes are TRBV6-7 and TRBJ2-7; 8 bases fit TRBD1. TRBV6-7 is placed among ORFs of uncertain function. Unmatched junction bases numbered 14, after V lost 5 bases and J lost 5 bases. The CDR3 has 16 residues. The CDR3 is CASSTVDRGSCDEQYF. DNA for the CDR3: TGTGCCAGCAGTACCGTAGACAGGGGATCTTGCGACGAGCAGTACTTC.

The chain joins TRBV20-1 to TRBJ2-5, with a tentative D call TRBD2 (5 bases). Germline CDR1 DFQATT, CDR2 SNEGSKA (reference sequence). This CDR3 spans 14 amino acids. Trimming pared 3 bases from V and 5 bases from J, leaving 16 bases between. The CDR3 sequence is CSASPLRDIETQYF. Here the CDR3 DNA reads TGCAGTGCTAGTCCGCTCCGGGATATTGAGACCCAGTACTTC.

J is TRBJ2-1 and V is TRBV6-1, with D possibly TRBD1 on 6 matching bases. Trimming left V 6 bases short and J 2 bases short, with 17 bases between. CDR3 length: 16 amino acids. Germline CDR1 MNHNS, CDR2 SASEGT. CDR3 protein: CASRRSGVQTYNEQFF. CDR3 DNA sequence: TGTGCCAGCAGACGCTCAGGGGTCCAAACCTACAATGAGCAGTTCTTC.